This T cell receptor beta chain was sequenced for a study of T cells after yellow fever vaccination (dated by TCRdb to about 2019). With respect to the entire study: Libraries from fractions with low cell numbers were prepared with the SMART-Seq v4 Ultra Low Input RNA kit. Two healthy male donors made up the cohort, one aged 18 to 30 years and the other aged 30 to 39 years. Bulk PBMC replicates and cell subsets were isolated from blood drawn at multiple timepoints before and after both primary and secondary immunization. To follow T-cell clones before and after both primary and booster YFV17D yellow fever vaccination, bulk TCR alpha and beta repertoires underwent longitudinal sequencing.

Taken with the paper, the label for treatment or condition translates to: live attenuated yellow fever vaccine strain. At every blood-draw timepoint, two biological replicates of bulk PBMCs were collected. A standard Ficoll-Paque protocol was used to isolate PBMCs from peripheral blood. RNA was extracted with TriZol from bulk PBMCs, CD4 and CD8 fractions, and dextramer-positive and dextramer-negative fractions. Sequencing was performed on an Illumina NovaSeq 6000. TCR cDNA was synthesized by 5'RACE template switching, through which a universal primer site and unique molecular identifiers were introduced. Priming of cDNA synthesis was performed from both the TCR alpha and TCR beta constant segments. Library amplification used two PCR steps, and the second PCR step added sample barcodes and sequencing adapters. Libraries were sequenced on Illumina HiSeq 2500 (2x100 bp) or NovaSeq (2x150 bp). The authors' pipeline ran thus. Reads were demultiplexed and collapsed into UMI consensus sequences with MIGEC, and V(D)J alignment was performed with MiXCR. Using edgeR on replicate PBMC samples, clonotypes were called vaccine-responding if FDR was below 0.01 and the log2 fold change was above 5 up to day 15. CD4 or CD8 identity was assigned to each bulk clonotype according to whether the clonotype was present at higher abundance in the sequenced CD4 repertoire or the sequenced CD8 repertoire. Starting from the raw public reads, TCRdb applied fastp trimming at Q25, assembled clones with MiXCR and retained in-frame beta chains. Entries that share a CDR3 protein sequence are merged under the most common genes and DNA. The V and J calls and clone size come from TCRdb's table, not from the authors' own analysis. This sample comprises roughly 400,000 distinct CDR3 sequences, under 20% of them detected only once. About 18% of the sample goes to the ten largest clones.

From the cysteine through the phenylalanine, the CDR3 covers 14 amino acids. The kept DNA is CDR3 alone, 42 bases in frame from the first base. Between the V and J ends, shortened by 0 bases and 1 base respectively, the junction contains 7 bases. The germline V gene provides CDR1 SGHDT and CDR2 YYEEEE. Broader findings and caveats from the paper: The study included only a couple of donors, which limits how far the findings can be generalized. The secondary T-cell response was weaker than the primary response but faster, peaking on day 5 instead of day 15. A small share of clonotypes occurred in both CD4 and CD8 compartments, likely arising from convergent recombination. Most clones expanded after primary vaccination were re-detected after the booster (almost 97% of CD4 and around 88% of CD8), suggesting broad memory maintenance. Because abundant contaminating clonotypes from the bulk population could be contained in FACS-sorted repertoires, computational filtering was required.

This clonotype has more than one count but fewer than ten. Its target antigen remains unknown. Base qualities are not at hand, and no much larger clone is one base apart. This receptor was identified in a man between 18 and 29 years old who received the YFV17D yellow fever vaccine. The chain is assembled from TRBV5-6 and TRBJ1-2; the D gene remains uncertain. Sequences were derived from PBMCs, sampled before the yellow fever booster vaccination. The DNA reads as follows: TGTGCCAGCAGCTTGGTCCCAAATAACTATGGCTACACCTTC. Its coded protein is CASSLVPNNYGYTF.